Many counts were recorded for the clone carrying this T cell receptor (beta chain). Its antigen is as yet unknown. The CDR3 covers 13 residues. V shed 5 bases and J shed 1 base, with 9 bases lying between them. Germline values: CDR1 MNHNS, CDR2 SASEGT. Using RNA template, CDR3s of TCR alpha and beta were amplified with iRepertoire arm-PCR. Tissue mRNA or PBMC total RNA, roughly 85-450 ng, went into one-step reverse transcription and amplification. One entry per CDR3 protein, called by TCRdb with MiXCR from the multiplex PCR reads. The sample has around 130,000 distinct CDR3 sequences, 24% seen once. The sample originates from a study of glioma-infiltrating T cells. Points from the study as a whole: CDR3 overlap between tissue and blood was very small. Above-expected tissue-blood divergence occurred in all gliomas, most in low-grade ones.

This sequence joins TRBV6-1 and TRBJ2-7; D gene ambiguous. This TCR derives from a human donor with low-grade glioma or glioblastoma, undergoing nonglioma brain surgery, or in good health (not recorded which). Material: glioma tissue, nonneoplastic brain tissue, or PBMCs (not recorded which). The CDR3 sequence is CASSFSGSYEQYV. DNA of the CDR3: TGTGCCAGCAGTTTCTCCGGGTCCTACGAGCAGTACGTC.